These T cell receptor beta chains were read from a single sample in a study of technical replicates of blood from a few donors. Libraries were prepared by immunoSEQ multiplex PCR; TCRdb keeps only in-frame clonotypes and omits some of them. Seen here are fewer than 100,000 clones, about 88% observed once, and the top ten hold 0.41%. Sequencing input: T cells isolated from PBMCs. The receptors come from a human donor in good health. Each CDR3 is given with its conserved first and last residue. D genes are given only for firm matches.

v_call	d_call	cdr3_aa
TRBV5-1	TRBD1	CASSSGQFPYGYTF
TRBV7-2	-	CASGNGGHTFF
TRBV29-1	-	CSVPSRQAEKLFF
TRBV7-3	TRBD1	CASSRDREGEAFF
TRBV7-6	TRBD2	CASAGGSIHEQYF
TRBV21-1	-	CASSMVVGQGNTEAFF
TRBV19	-	CASSIRRTDTQYF
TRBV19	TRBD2	CASSTVAGSYNEQFF
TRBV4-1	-	CASSPRGGLRSHEQFF
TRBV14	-	CASSPDRGGVNTEAFF
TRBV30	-	CAWIDPLRANEQFF
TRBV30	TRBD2	CAWSSGLAGGVNTGELFF
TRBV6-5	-	CASSYLADSYEQYF
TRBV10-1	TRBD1	CASNTGGTTQETQYF
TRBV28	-	CASSLEFPYYEQYF
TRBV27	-	CASSLVPAGRSGTEAFF
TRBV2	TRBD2	CASSERASGSQNIQYF
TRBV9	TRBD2	CASSGAGTSYYNEQFF
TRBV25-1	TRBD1	CARTGQGEEKLFF
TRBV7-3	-	CASSLAVGSYNEQFF
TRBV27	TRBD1	CASSFGQGYEQYF
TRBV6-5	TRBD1	CASSYSTGGLKDTQYF
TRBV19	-	CASSIGDTAGYTF
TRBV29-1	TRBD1	CSVEGQGTGELFF
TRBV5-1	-	CASSLVQSGVEAFF
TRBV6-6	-	CASSSDFGRDKNIQYF
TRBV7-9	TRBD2	CASSGGRAYEQYF
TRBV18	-	CASSPQGVGEKLFF
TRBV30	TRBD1	CAWTHRGGNEKLFF
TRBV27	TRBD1	CASSRTNRGTEAFF
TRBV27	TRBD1	CASSPPRQGFVDTQYF
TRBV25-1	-	CASSESGHEANEQFF
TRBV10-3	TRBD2	CASQAGDGPYNEQFF
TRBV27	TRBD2	CASSKLAGEGDTQYF
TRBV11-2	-	CASSLLVLANYNEQFF
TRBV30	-	CALQRDTYSPLHF
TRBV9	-	CASSVFAGVEEQYF
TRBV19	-	CASSGTTELGEAFF
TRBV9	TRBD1	CASSVGQGVHEQYF
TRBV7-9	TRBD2	CASSLAVGLADTTDTQYF
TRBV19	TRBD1	CASSLQGAYEQYF
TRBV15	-	CATSVVTSTDTQYF
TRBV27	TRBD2	CASSSRLAGDHNEQFF
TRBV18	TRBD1	CASSPRDRDGEAFF
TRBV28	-	CASSLGGASNQPQHF
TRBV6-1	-	CASSEISYLGGTRSYEQYF
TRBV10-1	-	CASSQGLGVTEAFF
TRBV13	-	CASSLGPPTGFSNQPQHF
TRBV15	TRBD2	CATSRGLAGFTDTQYF
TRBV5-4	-	CASSLQENTEAFF
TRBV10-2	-	CASSEEGGGTEAFF
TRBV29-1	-	CSVERWGENTEAFF
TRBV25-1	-	CASSELNYGYTF
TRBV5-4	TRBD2	CASSSPGKREGRYEQYF